This T cell receptor beta chain was recovered during a study of regulatory T cells in long-lasting Graves disease. Whole-study results and caveats: Persistent disease showed a preference for TRBV28, TRBJ1-2 and TRBJ2-5.

V lost 5 bases to trimming and J lost 0 bases; unmatched junction nucleotides: 5. The CDR3 is 15 residues long. Per germline, CDR1 SEHNR and CDR2 FQNEAQ (reference sequence). Sample time point: newly diagnosed GD, antithyroid drugs for less than 3 months. Isolated PBMC RNA provided the starting material for the TCR library. This clonotype was recorded many times. Its matching antigen is unknown. Library construction for TCR beta used iRepertoire HTBI primers and Arm-PCR of CDR3 regions. TCRdb used MiXCR to reprocess the multiplex PCR reads, holding one entry per CDR3 protein. The data contain about 530,000 distinct CDR3 sequences, 15% to 20% of them singletons. The same data also went into a second study, on T cells in Graves' hyperthyroidism and ophthalmopathy. That study reports: Across 18 months, stable Graves' hyperthyroidism was marked by no progression to ophthalmopathy. Uncontrolled infection, other autoimmune disease, pregnancy or lactation led to exclusion. HTBI primers were employed in a first-round RT-PCR of the TCR CDR3.

The rearrangement joins TRBV7-9 to TRBJ2-5, with 8 bases fitting TRBD2. The sequencing here drew on peripheral blood mononuclear cells (PBMCs), taken at new diagnosis, from a patient treated with antithyroid drugs. The clonotype was recovered from a woman aged 35-60 years with Graves disease. The CDR3 region is CASSARGGHQETQYF. The CDR3 DNA sequence: TGTGCCAGCAGCGCCCGGGGGGGGCACCAAGAGACCCAGTACTTC. Based on the CDR3 plus reference TRBV7-9 and TRBJ2-5, the full variable domain is DTGVSQNPRHKITKRGQNVTFRCDPISEHNRLYWYRQTLGQGPEFLTYFQNEAQLEKSRLLSDRFSAERPKGSFSTLEIQRTEQGDSAMYLCASSARGGHQETQYFGPGTRLLVL.